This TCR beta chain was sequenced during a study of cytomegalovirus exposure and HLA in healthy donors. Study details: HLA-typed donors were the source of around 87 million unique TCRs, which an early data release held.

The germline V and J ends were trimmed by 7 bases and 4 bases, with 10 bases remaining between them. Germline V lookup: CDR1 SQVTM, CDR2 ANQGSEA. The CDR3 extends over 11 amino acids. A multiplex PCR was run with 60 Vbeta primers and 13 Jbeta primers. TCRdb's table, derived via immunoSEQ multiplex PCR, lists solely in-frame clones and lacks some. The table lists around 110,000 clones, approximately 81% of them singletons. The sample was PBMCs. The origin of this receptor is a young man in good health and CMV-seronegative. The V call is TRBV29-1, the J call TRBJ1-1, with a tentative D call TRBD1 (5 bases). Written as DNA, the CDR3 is TGCAGCGCCAGGGAGGGCACTGAAGCTTTCTTT. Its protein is CSAREGTEAFF.